This T cell receptor beta chain was sequenced for a study of shared clonotypes between healthy human individuals. Donors comprised only Caucasian adults living in Nashville, Tennessee. This clone was detected many times. The study ran the assay at deep level. Ten immunoSEQ deep assay plates held the unsorted PBMC DNA. Clones were read by immunoSEQ multiplex PCR, and TCRdb kept only the in-frame ones, dropping some. This sample has roughly 500,000 clones, with about 76% found just once. Sequenced material: PBMCs. The receptor comes from a woman aged 40 to 50 in good health. Some clones in this sample may be carry-over from other donors' samples.

CDR3 nucleotides: TGTGCCAGCAGCTTTTATGATGGGACTGAAGCTTTCTTT. Protein: CASSFYDGTEAFF. The chain uses TRBV7-2 and TRBJ1-1; no firm D call. Germline assignment: CDR1 SGHTA and CDR2 FQGNSA. The CDR3 length is 13 residues. V was pared by 3 bases and J by 5 bases, with 10 bases between. The variable domain in full, completed from reference TRBV7-2 and TRBJ1-1, reads GAGVSQSPSNKVTEKGKDVELRCDPISGHTALYWYRQSLGQGLEFLIYFQGNSAPDKSGLPSDRFSAERTGGSVSTLTIQRTQQEDSAVYLCASSFYDGTEAFFGQGTRLTVV.